This T cell receptor beta chain was sequenced during a study of cytomegalovirus exposure and HLA in healthy donors. Whole-study results and caveats: CMV serostatus was the sole immune exposure information available. Presence/absence analyses treated sequencing depth as roughly uniform across donors. Reports showed the classifier diagnosing cytomegalovirus status with high specificity and sensitivity. Specificity of a few CMV-associated chains for CMV antigens was verified in vitro.

Losses at the gene ends were 1 base for V and 5 bases for J; bases not matched to a gene: 7. CDR3 length equals 15 residues. Looked up from germline, CDR1 is LGHNA and CDR2 is YNFKEQ. A remark on this clone: Its matching antigen is unknown.

Use of 60 Vbeta and 13 Jbeta primers characterized the PCR. Assay: immunoSEQ multiplex PCR; the TCRdb copy retains only in-frame clones and omits some. The data hold approximately 170,000 clones, with around 68% observed a single time. V gene TRBV4-2 combines with J gene TRBJ2-5; 7 bases map to TRBD2. The sequenced sample was PBMCs. The clonotype originates from a woman between 40 and 50 years old in good health and CMV-seropositive. In nucleotides, the CDR3 is TGTGCCAGCAGCCAAGGACGAACTAGCGAGGAGACCCAGTACTTC. The encoded protein is CASSQGRTSEETQYF.